These T cell receptor beta chains were read from a single sample in a study of cytotoxic CD8 clonotypes in ibrutinib-treated CLL. Repertoires were generated with immunoSEQ multiplex PCR, while TCRdb's copy carries only in-frame clones and drops some. Of 150,000 to 250,000 clones in the sample, around 72% are singletons; the top ten hold about an eighth. The source was PBMCs, collected after 24 months of ibrutinib treatment. The origin of the receptors is a human donor with chronic lymphocytic leukemia. Each CDR3 is given with its conserved first and last residue. Fields, in order: CDR3 DNA, CDR3 protein, clone size, D gene, J gene, V gene. The D gene is left open where the match is weak. Rows may omit the clone size; those that give it use once, few, many or a size class.

CDR3nt: TGTGCCAGCAGCTTAACTATCCCTGGGGCCAACGTCCTGACTTTC; CDR3aa: CASSLTIPGANVLTF; abundance: .; d_gene: .; j_gene: TRBJ2-6; v_gene: TRBV7-8
CDR3nt: TGTGCCAGCAGTTACCCGGGCGGGGCTGATGGCTACACCTTC; CDR3aa: CASSYPGGADGYTF; abundance: .; d_gene: .; j_gene: TRBJ1-2; v_gene: TRBV6-6
CDR3nt: TGTGCCAGCAGCCCCGGGACAGGGAGCTCTGGGGCCAACGTCCTGACTTTC; CDR3aa: CASSPGTGSSGANVLTF; abundance: .; d_gene: TRBD1; j_gene: TRBJ2-6; v_gene: TRBV6-4
CDR3nt: TGTGCCAGCAGCTTAGTGGGGACAGGGGGCGGCGATGAGCAGTTCTTC; CDR3aa: CASSLVGTGGGDEQFF; abundance: .; d_gene: TRBD1; j_gene: TRBJ2-1; v_gene: TRBV7-2
CDR3nt: TGTGCCAGCAGTCGCGACAGCCTCTATGGCTACACCTTC; CDR3aa: CASSRDSLYGYTF; abundance: .; d_gene: .; j_gene: TRBJ1-2; v_gene: TRBV28
CDR3nt: TGTGCCAGCACCCGGACAGCCATGAACACTGAAGCTTTCTTT; CDR3aa: CASTRTAMNTEAFF; abundance: .; d_gene: .; j_gene: TRBJ1-1; v_gene: TRBV5-5
CDR3nt: TGCGCCAGCAGCTTTGGGGGGATTGAAGCTTTCTTT; CDR3aa: CASSFGGIEAFF; abundance: .; d_gene: .; j_gene: TRBJ1-1; v_gene: TRBV5-1
CDR3nt: TGCGCCAGCAGCCAGGGAGCTTTTGGACTACGATACGAGCAGTACTTC; CDR3aa: CASSQGAFGLRYEQYF; abundance: .; d_gene: .; j_gene: TRBJ2-7; v_gene: TRBV4-3
CDR3nt: TGTGCCAGCAGCCAGGGGGCTGAGGGCGCCTCGACAGATACGCAGTATTTT; CDR3aa: CASSQGAEGASTDTQYF; abundance: few; d_gene: .; j_gene: TRBJ2-3; v_gene: TRBV4-2
CDR3nt: TGTGCCAGCAGCTTATCATGGTCCTACGAGCAGTACTTC; CDR3aa: CASSLSWSYEQYF; abundance: .; d_gene: .; j_gene: TRBJ2-7; v_gene: TRBV7-2
CDR3nt: TGTGCCAGTGGTAAAGAAGGGAACACTGAAGCTTTCTTT; CDR3aa: CASGKEGNTEAFF; abundance: .; d_gene: .; j_gene: TRBJ1-1; v_gene: TRBV2
CDR3nt: TGTGCCAGCAGCTTAGGATGGGGGACAGGCAGCTCCTACGAGCAGTACTTC; CDR3aa: CASSLGWGTGSSYEQYF; abundance: .; d_gene: TRBD1; j_gene: TRBJ2-7; v_gene: TRBV7-8
CDR3nt: TGCGCCAGCAGCTCCCAGTTAGGAGAGACCCAGTACTTC; CDR3aa: CASSSQLGETQYF; abundance: .; d_gene: .; j_gene: TRBJ2-5; v_gene: TRBV5-1
CDR3nt: TGTGCCAGCAGCTTACTAGCGGGAGGGGATGAGCAGTTCTTC; CDR3aa: CASSLLAGGDEQFF; abundance: .; d_gene: TRBD2; j_gene: TRBJ2-1; v_gene: TRBV5-4
CDR3nt: TGTGCCAGCAGTGAAATGTCGCTAGCGGGAAGCTACAATGAGCAGTTCTTC; CDR3aa: CASSEMSLAGSYNEQFF; abundance: .; d_gene: TRBD2; j_gene: TRBJ2-1; v_gene: TRBV25-1